This T cell receptor (beta chain) appears in the sequencing data of a study of molecular identifiers for immune sequencing clone quantification. Study background: Replicate RNA came from roughly 18,000 or 92,000 naive CD8 cells and was split five ways, and four parts were sequenced.

General study points: Clones above 20 RNA copies contained over 99% of effector molecules and under 1% of naive molecules.

Libraries of naive CD8 T cells were made from around 20,000 to 1,000,000 sorted cells. They used 10%, 30% or 50% RNA. Only a few counts were recorded for this clonotype. Its target is unknown. Listed TCR primers and previously described methods were used for bulk TCR libraries. TCRdb analysed the PCR reads with MiXCR anew, one entry per CDR3 protein. The table lists approximately 500,000 distinct CDR3 sequences, around 23% of them singletons. Germline V gene sequence: CDR1 MGHRA, CDR2 YSYEKL. CDR3 length: 16 residues. V shed 0 bases and J shed 3 bases, with 13 bases lying between them. The rearrangement joins TRBV4-1 to TRBJ2-3; D is unclear. The material sequenced was naive CD8+ T cells from blood, with Jurkat cell RNA spiked in. Subset described: FACS-sorted CD8+CD4-CCR7+CD45RA+ naive T cells. The clonotype was recovered from a human donor in good health. Some libraries in this study had Jurkat cell RNA spiked in. In DNA form, the CDR3 reads TGCGCCAGCAGCCAAGAGGGTTCCTATGCAACAGATACGCAGTATTTT. Translated: CASSQEGSYATDTQYF.